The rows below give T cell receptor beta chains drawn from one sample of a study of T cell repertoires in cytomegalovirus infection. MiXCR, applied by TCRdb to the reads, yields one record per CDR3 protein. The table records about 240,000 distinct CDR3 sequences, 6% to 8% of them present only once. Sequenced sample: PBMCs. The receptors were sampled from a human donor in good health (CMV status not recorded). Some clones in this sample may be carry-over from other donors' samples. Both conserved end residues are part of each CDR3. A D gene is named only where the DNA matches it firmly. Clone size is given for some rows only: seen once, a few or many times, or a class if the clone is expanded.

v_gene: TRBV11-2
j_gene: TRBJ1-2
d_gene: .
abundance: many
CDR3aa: CASSLGAGNYGYTF
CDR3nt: TGTGCCAGCAGCTTAGGAGCGGGGAACTATGGCTACACCTTC

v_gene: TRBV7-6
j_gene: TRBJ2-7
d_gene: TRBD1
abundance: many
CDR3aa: CASSFRDSAYEQYF
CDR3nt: TGTGCCAGCAGCTTCCGGGACAGTGCCTACGAGCAGTACTTC

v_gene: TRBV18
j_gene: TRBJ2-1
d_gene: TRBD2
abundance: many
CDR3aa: CASSPPVGGAPGRNEQFF
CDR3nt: TGTGCCAGCTCACCACCGGTCGGGGGGGCCCCAGGGAGGAATGAGCAGTTCTTC

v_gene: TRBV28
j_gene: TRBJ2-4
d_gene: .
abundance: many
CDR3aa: CASSPSRGNIQYF
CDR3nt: TGTGCCAGCAGTCCCTCCAGGGGAAACATTCAGTACTTC

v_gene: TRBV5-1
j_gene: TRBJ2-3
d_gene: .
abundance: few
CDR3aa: CASTRGQGDTQYF
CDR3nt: TGCGCCAGCACGCGGGGCCAGGGAGATACGCAGTATTTT

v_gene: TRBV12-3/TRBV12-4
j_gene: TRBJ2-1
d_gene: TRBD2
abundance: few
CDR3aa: CASRRGGGPSKEQFF
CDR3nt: TGTGCCAGCAGACGGGGGGGGGGTCCTTCCAAAGAGCAGTTCTTC

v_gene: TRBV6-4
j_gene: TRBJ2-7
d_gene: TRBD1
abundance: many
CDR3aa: CASPSRGPSYEQYF
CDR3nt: TGTGCCAGCCCTTCCAGGGGGCCATCCTACGAGCAGTACTTC

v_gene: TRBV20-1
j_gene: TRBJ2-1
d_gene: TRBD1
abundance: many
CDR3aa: CSSRGDRGRNEQFF
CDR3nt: TGCAGTAGCCGGGGGGACAGGGGGAGAAATGAGCAGTTCTTC

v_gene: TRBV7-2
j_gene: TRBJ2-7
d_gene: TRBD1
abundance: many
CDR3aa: CASSIRTGKYEQYF
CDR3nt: TGTGCCAGCAGCATCAGGACAGGGAAATACGAGCAGTACTTC

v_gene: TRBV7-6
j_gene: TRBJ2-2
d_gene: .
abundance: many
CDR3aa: CASSAGAITGELFF
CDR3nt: TGTGCCAGCAGCGCAGGGGCAATAACCGGGGAGCTGTTTTTT

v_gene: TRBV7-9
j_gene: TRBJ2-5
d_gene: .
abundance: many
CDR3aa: CASSLKQLQETQYF
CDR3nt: TGTGCCAGCAGCTTAAAACAGCTACAAGAGACCCAGTACTTC

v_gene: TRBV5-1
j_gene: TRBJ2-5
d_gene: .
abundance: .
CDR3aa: CASSLWFSQTQYF
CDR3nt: TGCGCCAGCAGCTTGTGGTTTAGTCAGACCCAGTACTTC

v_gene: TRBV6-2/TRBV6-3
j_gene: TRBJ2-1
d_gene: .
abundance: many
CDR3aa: CASSSFKKVSSYNEQFF
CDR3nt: TGTGCCAGCAGCTCGTTTAAGAAGGTGAGCTCCTACAATGAGCAGTTCTTC

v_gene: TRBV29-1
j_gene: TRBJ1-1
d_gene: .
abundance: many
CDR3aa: CSVEGGASTEAFF
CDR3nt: TGCAGCGTTGAGGGGGGGGCTAGCACTGAAGCTTTCTTT

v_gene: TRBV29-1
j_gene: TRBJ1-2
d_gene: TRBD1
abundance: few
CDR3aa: CSVPGTGTGANYGYTF
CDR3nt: TGCAGCGTACCCGGGACAGGGACGGGAGCTAACTATGGCTACACCTTC

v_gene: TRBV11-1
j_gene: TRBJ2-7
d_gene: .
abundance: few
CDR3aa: CASSLLGLSYEQYF
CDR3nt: TGTGCCAGCAGCTTACTGGGATTGTCCTACGAGCAGTACTTC

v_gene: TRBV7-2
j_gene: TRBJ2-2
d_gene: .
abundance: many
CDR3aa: CASSLVHGVGTGELFF
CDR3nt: TGTGCCAGCAGCTTAGTTCATGGGGTGGGGACCGGGGAGCTGTTTTTT

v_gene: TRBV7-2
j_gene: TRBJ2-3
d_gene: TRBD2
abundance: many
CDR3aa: CASSLVGGGGDTQYF
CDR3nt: TGTGCCAGCAGCTTAGTAGGCGGGGGTGGAGATACGCAGTATTTT

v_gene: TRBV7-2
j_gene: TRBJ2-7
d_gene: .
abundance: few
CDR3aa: CASSLEAKTYEQYF
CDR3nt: TGTGCCAGCAGCTTAGAGGCGAAAACCTACGAGCAGTACTTC

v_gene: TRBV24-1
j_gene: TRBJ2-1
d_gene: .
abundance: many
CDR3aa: CAYRPPGLVNEQFF
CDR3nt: TGTGCCTACCGGCCCCCCGGGCTGGTGAATGAGCAGTTCTTC

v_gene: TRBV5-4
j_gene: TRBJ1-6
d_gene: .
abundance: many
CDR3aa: CASSLAGGSYNSPLHF
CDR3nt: TGTGCCAGCAGCTTGGCTGGGGGGTCCTATAATTCACCCCTCCACTTT

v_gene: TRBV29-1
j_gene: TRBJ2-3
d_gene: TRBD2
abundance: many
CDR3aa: CSVPGLGTDTQYF
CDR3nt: TGCAGCGTTCCCGGACTAGGCACAGATACGCAGTATTTT

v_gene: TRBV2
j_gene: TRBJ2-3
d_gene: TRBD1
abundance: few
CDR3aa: CASSRDRESDTQYF
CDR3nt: TGTGCCAGCAGTCGTGACAGGGAGTCAGATACGCAGTATTTT

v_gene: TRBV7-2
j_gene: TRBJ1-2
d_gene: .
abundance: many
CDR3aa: CASSPDSSYGYTF
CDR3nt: TGTGCCAGCAGCCCCGACAGCTCCTATGGCTACACCTTC

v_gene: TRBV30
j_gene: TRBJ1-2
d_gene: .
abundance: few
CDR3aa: CAWSFLAGNNYGYTF
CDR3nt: TGTGCCTGGTCCTTTCTCGCGGGGAATAACTATGGCTACACCTTC